This TCR beta chain was recovered during a study of control samples from healthy donors and cancer patients. Profiled with immunoSEQ multiplex PCR; TCRdb holds only in-frame clones, not every one. The sample lists under 150,000 clones, about 93% occurring once. CDR1 is KGHSH, CDR2 LQKENI, per germline. The V gene end was trimmed by 0 bases and the J gene end by 9 bases; junction bases not matched to a gene: 10. This CDR3 is 16 amino acids long. The sequence came from a middle-aged man with head and neck cancer. The J gene is TRBJ1-5, the V gene TRBV18; 8 nucleotides align to TRBD1. Sequences were obtained from PBMCs. CDR3 sequence reads: CASSPPGTGPKGPQHF. The CDR3 DNA reads as TGTGCCAGCTCACCACCTGGGACAGGCCCCAAAGGGCCCCAGCATTTT.